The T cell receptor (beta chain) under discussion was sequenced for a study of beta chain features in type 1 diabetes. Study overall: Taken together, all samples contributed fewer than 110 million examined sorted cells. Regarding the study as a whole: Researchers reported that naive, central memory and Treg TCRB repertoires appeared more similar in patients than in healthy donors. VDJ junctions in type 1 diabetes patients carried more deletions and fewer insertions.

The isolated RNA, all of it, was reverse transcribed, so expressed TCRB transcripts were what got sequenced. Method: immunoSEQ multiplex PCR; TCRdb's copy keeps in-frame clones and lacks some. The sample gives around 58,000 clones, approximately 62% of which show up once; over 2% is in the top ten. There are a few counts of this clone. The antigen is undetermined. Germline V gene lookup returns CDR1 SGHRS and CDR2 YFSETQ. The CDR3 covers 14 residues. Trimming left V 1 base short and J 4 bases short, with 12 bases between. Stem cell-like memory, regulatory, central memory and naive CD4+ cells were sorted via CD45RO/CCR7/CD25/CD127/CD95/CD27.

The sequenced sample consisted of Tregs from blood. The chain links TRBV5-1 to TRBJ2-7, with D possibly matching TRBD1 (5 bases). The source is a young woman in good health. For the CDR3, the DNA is TGCGCCAGCAGCTTGCGCAGGGATTCATACGAGCAGTACTTC. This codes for CASSLRRDSYEQYF.